A single sample gave rise to the 4 T cell receptor beta chains below, sequenced in a study of OX40 agonist ivuxolimab in advanced cancers. Produced via immunoSEQ multiplex PCR; TCRdb's table is partial and in-frame only. The table records 20,000 or so clones, roughly 80% of them present only once. The sequenced sample was CD4+ or CD8+ T cells sorted from blood, obtained in a trial of the OX40 agonist ivuxolimab. The receptors stem from an adult with an advanced solid tumor such as melanoma, head and neck, liver or kidney cancer.

The chain recombines TRBV29-1 with TRBJ1-1; D is unresolved. Germline V gene sequence: CDR1 SQVTM, CDR2 ANQGSEA. The CDR3 covers 12 residues. Trimming removed 7 bases from V and 1 base from J, with 10 bases in between. CDR3 coding DNA: TGCAGCGCCTCCGACGGGAACACTGAAGCTTTCTTT. Its translation: CSASDGNTEAFF. Full variable domain (missing parts from reference TRBV29-1 and TRBJ1-1): SAVISQKPSRDICQRGTSLTIQCQVDSQVTMMFWYRQQPGQSLTLIATANQGSEATYESGFVIDKFPISRPNLTFSTLTVSNMSPEDSSIYLCSASDGNTEAFFGQGTRLTVV.

This rearrangement joins TRBV10-1 to TRBJ2-5, with 8 bases that match TRBD1. Unmatched junction bases numbered 7, after V lost 5 bases and J lost 5 bases. Germline loops: CDR1 WNHNN, CDR2 SYGVQD (reference sequence). The CDR3 has 14 residues. The chain's CDR3 is CASSPGQDVETQYF. CDR3 nucleotide sequence: TGCGCCAGCAGTCCGGGACAGGATGTGGAGACCCAGTACTTC.

V gene TRBV27 combines with J gene TRBJ2-7; 7 bases are shared with TRBD1. The CDR3 totals 15 residues. With 1 base clipped from V and 4 bases from J, the junction kept 7 bases outside the gene matches. CDR1 MNHEY and CDR2 SMNVEV come from the germline V gene (reference sequence). The CDR3 is CASSLLSGGRYEQYF. The CDR3 DNA sequence: TGTGCCAGCAGTTTATTGTCAGGGGGTAGGTACGAGCAGTACTTC.

The chain couples TRBV15 to TRBJ1-5; D not certain. This CDR3 is built from 16 residues. From germline, CDR1 is LNHNV and CDR2 YYDKDF (reference sequence). The ends were cut back, 1 base at V and 2 bases at J, with 12 bases in the middle. The CDR3 nucleotides are TGTGCCACCAGCAGAGTGGATGGTTTTCGCAATCAGCCCCAGCATTTT. This gives the protein CATSRVDGFRNQPQHF.